These 17 T cell receptor beta chains were all obtained from the same sample, sequenced in a study of CD8+ T cells in alopecia areata. Extracted RNA was reverse transcribed, and the resulting cDNA served as sequencing template. Produced via immunoSEQ multiplex PCR; TCRdb's table is partial and in-frame only. This sample has about 140,000 clones, with approximately 51% found just once. The specimen was CD4+ T cells sorted from blood, collected at week 0. These receptors originate from a human donor with alopecia areata.

J is TRBJ2-1 and V is TRBV25-1, with TRBD2 matching 10 bases. Germline V gives CDR1 MGHDK, CDR2 SYGVNS. This CDR3 comprises 17 residues. The ends lost 4 bases at V and 9 bases at J; junction bases unmatched: 15. CDR3 residues: CASSGRGSGRASVEQFF. The CDR3 DNA reads TGTGCCAGCAGTGGACGGGGAAGCGGGAGGGCCTCGGTTGAGCAGTTCTTC.

The rearrangement uses TRBV15 and TRBJ2-5; D may be TRBD1 (5 bases). The V gene lost 0 bases and the J gene lost 2 bases, with 13 bases spanning the gap. The CDR3 has 16 amino acids. Per germline, CDR1 LNHNV and CDR2 YYDKDF (reference sequence). This chain's CDR3 is CATSRDRRQGQETQYF. The CDR3, as DNA: TGTGCCACCAGCAGAGATCGTCGGCAGGGACAAGAGACCCAGTACTTC.

The J gene is TRBJ1-3, the V gene TRBV30; D call uncertain. The CDR3 contains 11 residues. Germline CDR1 is GTSNPN and CDR2 is SVGIG (reference sequence). Between the trimmed V and J ends, which lost 8 bases and 0 bases, there was a span of 5 bases. This CDR3 reads CARFSGNTIYF. CDR3 nucleotide sequence: TGTGCCCGCTTCTCTGGAAACACCATATATTTT.

The chain employs TRBV30 and TRBJ1-1; tentatively, D is TRBD1 (5 bases). Germline CDR1 and CDR2: GTSNPN and SVGIG (reference sequence). The CDR3 runs to 13 residues. V lost 0 bases to trimming and J lost 6 bases, with 11 bases between them. CDR3 residues: CAWSVLGAAEAFF. In DNA, the CDR3 is TGTGCCTGGAGTGTATTAGGGGCCGCTGAAGCTTTCTTT.

The chain joins TRBV2 to TRBJ2-7; the D is unclear. This CDR3 has 13 residues. In germline, CDR1 is SNHLY, CDR2 FYNNEI. The V end was cut by 6 bases, the J end by 2 bases, with 11 bases between. This chain's CDR3 is CASSRGPTYEQYF. DNA of the CDR3: TGTGCCAGCAGCCGAGGCCCAACCTACGAGCAGTACTTC.

This chain connects TRBV29-1 to TRBJ2-5; no reliable D call. The CDR3 runs 12 residues. V was cut by 7 bases and J by 5 bases, with 14 bases left in between. CDR1 is SQVTM and CDR2 is ANQGSEA in the germline V gene. The CDR3 protein is CSAEGLSETQYF. The DNA for the CDR3 is TGCAGCGCCGAAGGGCTGAGCGAGACCCAGTACTTC.

This chain uses TRBV29-1 with TRBJ2-1, with D maybe TRBD1 (5 bases). V gave up 4 bases and J gave up 8 bases, with 12 bases separating them. The germline CDR1 and CDR2 sequences are SQVTM and ANQGSEA. The CDR3 spans 12 residues. Here the CDR3 DNA reads TGCAGCGTTGGACAGATCGGCGATGAGCAGTTCTTC. As protein: CSVGQIGDEQFF.

The J gene is TRBJ1-2, the V gene TRBV7-9, with no clear D. This CDR3 contains 14 residues. The germline V gene has CDR1 SEHNR and CDR2 FQNEAQ (reference sequence). The germline V and J ends were trimmed by 5 bases and 7 bases, with 17 bases remaining between them. The CDR3 sequence is CASSPRETFGGYTF. CDR3 nucleotide sequence: TGTGCCAGCAGCCCCCGGGAGACCTTTGGTGGCTACACCTTC.

The genes are TRBV29-1 and TRBJ2-5, with 8 bases matching TRBD2. The CDR3 is 13 amino acids. CDR1 and CDR2 from the germline V gene are SQVTM and ANQGSEA. The junction had 5 bases not matched to a gene; V was cut back by 6 bases and J by 2 bases. The CDR3 here is CSVGGLAQETQYF. The DNA of the CDR3 is TGCAGCGTAGGAGGACTAGCTCAAGAGACCCAGTACTTC.

The chain uses TRBV2 and TRBJ2-6, with unresolved D. The CDR3 has 14 residues. Per germline, CDR1 SNHLY and CDR2 FYNNEI. V shed 6 bases and J shed 1 base, with 7 bases lying between them. CDR3 in amino acids: CASSPGSGANVLTF. As DNA, the CDR3 is TGTGCCAGCAGCCCTGGTTCTGGGGCCAACGTCCTGACTTTC.

This clone has only a few counts. The V call is TRBV5-1, the J call TRBJ2-5; D gene unclear. Germline CDR1 and CDR2: SGHRS and YFSETQ. Trimming pared 1 base from V and 3 bases from J, leaving 4 bases between. The CDR3 sequence is 12 residues long. The CDR3 loop is CASSLTEETQYF. The CDR3 DNA follows: TGCGCCAGCAGCTTGACGGAAGAGACCCAGTACTTC.

This chain links TRBV12-5 with TRBJ1-2; D is possibly TRBD1 (5 bases). CDR3 length equals 14 residues. The V end lost 5 bases, the J end lost 3 bases, and 13 bases lay between the germline ends. Per germline, CDR1 LGHNT and CDR2 FRNRAP. CDR3 region: CASGPRDGHYGYTF. DNA for the CDR3: TGTGCTAGTGGTCCCAGGGACGGTCACTATGGCTACACCTTC.

The chain carries TRBV14 and TRBJ2-7; 11 nucleotides line up with TRBD1. This CDR3 is 15 amino acids long. Germline CDR1 reads SGHDN; CDR2 reads FVKESK. V was pared by 4 bases and J by 5 bases, with 7 bases of the junction left unmatched. CDR3 bases: TGTGCCAGCAGCCTCCCGGGACAGGGGGTCCACGAGCAGTACTTC. Residues: CASSLPGQGVHEQYF.

As DNA, the CDR3 is TGTGCCAGCAGCCAAGACCCCCCCTCAGCGTCTACGAACACCGGGGAGCTGTTTTTT. It specifies CASSQDPPSASTNTGELFF. The rearrangement links TRBV4-2 to TRBJ2-2; D is unresolved. V lost 0 bases to trimming and J lost 0 bases, with 17 bases between them. Germline V gives CDR1 LGHNA, CDR2 YNFKEQ. CDR3 length: 19 residues.

This clone has more than one count but fewer than ten. The chain is built from TRBV19 and TRBJ2-2; the match to TRBD1 covers 7 bases. CDR3 length: 15 amino acids. The J segment lost 3 bases and the V segment lost 4 bases, leaving 5 bases of the junction unmatched. The V gene's germline CDR1 is LNHDA and CDR2 SQIVND (reference sequence). This CDR3 is CASSTPGQHTGELFF. The CDR3 DNA reads as TGTGCCAGTAGTACACCGGGACAGCACACCGGGGAGCTGTTTTTT.

This clone appeared a few times. DNA of the CDR3: TGTGCCTGGAGCGGACAGTTTAACTATGGCTACACCTTC. Translating it yields CAWSGQFNYGYTF. The chain carries TRBV30 and TRBJ1-2; a possible D gene is TRBD1 (6 bases). Trimming cost V 3 bases and J 1 base, with 9 bases left between them. CDR3 length equals 13 residues. Germline assignment: CDR1 GTSNPN and CDR2 SVGIG (reference sequence).

The chain recombines TRBV5-4 with TRBJ2-7, with D perhaps matching TRBD2 (7 bases). V shed 4 bases and J shed 6 bases, with 20 bases lying between them. CDR1 and CDR2 (germline): SGHNT, YYREEE (reference sequence). The CDR3 runs 15 residues. The CDR3 DNA sequence: TGTGCCAGCAGCAAGGACAGCGCGACTAGCCGCGAGCAGTACTTC. This translates into CASSKDSATSREQYF.